The 2 T cell receptor beta chains below come from one sample, sequenced in a study of OX40 agonist ivuxolimab in advanced cancers. Produced via immunoSEQ multiplex PCR; TCRdb's table is partial and in-frame only. The sample includes about 26,000 clones, roughly 90% of them seen just once. Sample: CD4+ or CD8+ T cells sorted from blood, taken in a trial of the OX40 agonist ivuxolimab. These receptors all stem from an adult with an advanced solid tumor such as melanoma, head and neck, liver or kidney cancer.

The chain uses TRBV10-3 and TRBJ2-7, with D possibly called TRBD1 or TRBD2 (6 bases each). The CDR3 covers 14 residues. CDR1 is ENHRY and CDR2 is SYGVKD in the germline V gene. Trimming stripped 3 bases from V and 7 bases from J, with 16 bases between. CDR3 in amino acids: CAISEPNREEEQYF. CDR3 DNA: TGTGCCATCAGTGAACCAAACAGGGAGGAGGAGCAGTACTTC.

This rearrangement joins TRBV19 to TRBJ2-3; the match to TRBD2 covers 10 bases. The CDR3 runs 16 residues. Germline CDR1 reads LNHDA; CDR2 reads SQIVND (reference sequence). J gave up 0 bases and V 5 bases, and 5 bases lay outside the gene matches. The CDR3 DNA sequence: TGTGCCAGTAGTGAACTAGCGGGATCTAGCACAGATACGCAGTATTTT. Encoded protein: CASSELAGSSTDTQYF. Together with reference TRBV19 and TRBJ2-3, the CDR3 gives the full variable domain: DGGITQSPKYLFRKEGQNVTLSCEQNLNHDAMYWYRQDPGQGLRLIYYSQIVNDFQKGDIAEGYSVSREKKESFPLTVTSAQKNPTAFYLCASSELAGSSTDTQYFGPGTRLTVL.